There are many counts of the clone carrying this T cell receptor (beta chain). No antigen is known for it. The data originate from a study of Graves' ophthalmopathy and Graves' hyperthyroidism. Study-level points and caveats: Blood samples also showed most expanded thyroid clonotypes exceeding 0.001 frequency.

The authors enrolled newly diagnosed hyperthyroidism patients aged 18 to 65 with under 2 months' duration. Other autoimmune disease, uncontrolled infection, pregnancy and lactation led to exclusion. Each diagnosis was determined on the basis of clinical symptoms, serum thyroxine, TRAb, thyroid ultrasound and orbital computed tomography. Beta-chain TCR CDR3 regions were amplified from RNA transcripts. First-round RT-PCR used HTBI primers; second-round multiplex PCR followed. MiXCR was run by TCRdb on the multiplex PCR reads, yielding one entry per CDR3 protein. The sample records some 370,000 distinct CDR3 sequences, about 18% being singletons. This CDR3 region has 16 residues. Trimming left V 0 bases short and J 2 bases short, with 17 bases between. Per the germline V gene, CDR1 is GTSNPN and CDR2 is SVGIG (reference sequence).

Sample: peripheral blood. The J gene is TRBJ2-7, the V gene TRBV30, with D maybe TRBD1 (5 bases). The clonotype originates from an adult woman with stable Graves' hyperthyroidism. The CDR3 coding sequence is TGTGCCTGGAGTGTACTAAGGGGCACCAGAGCCTACGAGCAGTACTTC. Translated: CAWSVLRGTRAYEQYF.